This T cell receptor (beta chain) was recovered during a study of cytomegalovirus exposure and HLA in healthy donors (dated by TCRdb to the late 2010s). Concerning the study at large: An earlier analysis of several hundred of the donors reported about 250 Gb of sequence data and 100 million to 130 million unique TCR beta sequences from approximately 180 million T cells. The study combined high-throughput TCR immunosequencing, statistical association of individual TCRs with disease status, and machine learning to predict cytomegalovirus infection status. A later analysis re-analyzed previously published TCR beta repertoires from roughly 690 donors and added high-resolution HLA genotyping to study TCR occurrence patterns. Rather than using new phenotypic data, the later analysis identified candidate immune exposures from TCR beta sequences and from how often those sequences occurred across donors. Donor age, sex, ethnicity and CMV serostatus were compiled together with the repertoire data. Because of strong linkage in the cohort, a handful of DR-DQ haplotypes were treated as single units for association and clustering. The number of donors typed differed by locus, with roughly 620-630 for A, B, C, DRB1 and DQB1, 522 for DQA1, under 610 for DPA1, and 400 to 490 for DPB1. Approximately 330 gigabases of sequencing data and around 80 million unique TCR sequences made up an early release that covered roughly 670 HLA-typed donors. HLA typing included class I and class II loci at four-digit resolution. The study aimed to test whether signatures of past pathogen exposure could be identified by cataloging public T cell receptors. The study used immunosequencing to profile the T cell repertoires of approximately 640 subjects and linked those repertoires to cytomegalovirus serostatus. In addition to the first cohort of about 650 subjects, a separate validation cohort of some 120 different subjects was used. Of the approximately 400 genotyped donors, about 84% fell in the genetic ancestry cluster associated with self-reported Caucasian donors. Every discovery cohort repertoire had been produced on one sequencing platform. Among some 400 genotyped donors of the cohort, an average of roughly 230,000 unique TCR beta nucleotide sequences was sequenced per donor, of which about 20% were non-productive. A later genetic analysis took genome-wide SNP genotypes for 398 of the 666 donors and used that subset as a discovery cohort. In an earlier analysis of around 540 of the donors, high-throughput TCR beta sequencing was used to judge whether each TCR beta V gene segment behaved as functional or pseudogenic.

On this clone: Its antigen is unknown. No base quality values were provided; no much bigger clone lies one nucleotide off.

Broader findings and caveats from the paper: Because HLA typing was missing for some donors at each locus, association tests included only the typed subset. A group of highly shared sequence variants was considered likely to be a technical artifact of the sequencing pipeline. The 87-base-pair reads could not distinguish some IMGT-functional V segments, including TRBV6-2 and TRBV6-3, so those segments were excluded. The authors suggested that the approach could potentially be extended to other disease states and immunological phenotypes. A further reported finding was that TCR beta sequences accurately predicted the HLA-A and HLA-B alleles for most subjects in the first cohort. In a later genetic analysis, a missense DCLRE1C variant was associated with V-gene and J-gene trimming of TCR beta chains, and the association was replicated in an independent cohort. Broadly in line with IMGT annotations, most TCR beta V segments showed up in productive rearrangements about 87% or about 30% of the time in an earlier analysis of approximately 600 of the donors. The classifier was reported to diagnose cytomegalovirus status with high specificity and sensitivity in both the original and validation cohorts. Strong co-occurrence of HLA alleles, especially DR and DQ, made assigning TCR associations to individual alleles difficult. A later genetic analysis reported fewer N-insertions in productive TCRs among donors in an Asian-associated ancestry cluster than the roughly 700-donor mean. A few of the identified cytomegalovirus-associated TCR beta chains were confirmed in vitro to be specific for cytomegalovirus antigens. Linkage disequilibrium might explain the correlated functional status among segregating V segments, but an unknown experimental factor could not be excluded. A later analysis reported that several top co-occurrence clusters appeared linked to parvovirus B19, influenza, CMV and Epstein-Barr virus. A later analysis associated about 17,000 TCR beta sequences with specific HLA alleles at a false discovery rate of 0.05. In a later analysis, HLA-associated TCR beta chains showed more clonal expansion and lower generation probabilities than non-associated chains that were equally common. This cohort had only TCR beta chains sequenced, and the lack of alpha or paired-chain data limited which features could be detected. About 17 rarely observed V segments, including chromosome 9 orphons, were excluded from the earlier analysis of about 500 of the donors because counts were too low. In the study, some 180 TCR beta chains were listed as associated with cytomegalovirus. According to a later analysis, TCR association rates differed among HLA loci, with DRB1 alleles showing the most associated TCRs and HLA-C alleles showing the fewest. Immune exposure information for the cohort was limited to CMV serostatus. Presence/absence analyses assumed roughly uniform sequencing depth across donors, an assumption that may not hold. Most CMV-associated TCR beta chains appeared to be HLA-restricted in a later analysis, and the HLA associations seemed to be driven largely by CMV exposure. Across donors, most TCR sequences were observed very rarely, whereas some public TCRs were present in many individuals.

The V end loses 6 bases and the J end loses 7 bases, and a stretch of 18 bases separates them. Looking up the germline V gene (reference sequence) yields CDR1 MNHNY and CDR2 SVGAGI. The CDR3 starts with the cysteine, ends with the phenylalanine, and has 14 residues. CDR3 DNA only is kept here, 42 bases in frame from base 1. The library was made by the immunoSEQ multiplex PCR assay. For the multiplex PCR, a mixture combining 60 forward primers for TCR Vbeta segments and 13 reverse primers for TCR Jbeta segments was used. The CDR3 region of rearranged TCR beta genes was amplified from genomic DNA by a multiplex PCR assay. On the Illumina HiSeq System, the amplified TCR beta libraries were sequenced as 87-base-pair reads. The published analysis was carried out like this. A later analysis tallied 75 million to 95 million unique TCR beta chains across the 650 to 750 repertoires, and some 10 million of those chains were shared by two or more donors. Raw reads were error-corrected and collapsed into unique sequences by a nearest-neighbor algorithm in which closely related sequences were merged to remove PCR and sequencing errors. Alignment of CDR3 sequences to IMGT reference sequences was used to assign V, D and J gene segments. For a sequence to be retained, a match of at least six nucleotides was required to both a V gene segment and a J gene segment. A rearrangement counted as productive if the CDR3 had no stop codons and remained in frame with V and J, and every other rearrangement counted as non-productive. CDR3 was defined according to IMGT convention as the region running from the second conserved V-encoded cysteine to the conserved J-encoded phenylalanine. The earlier analysis of around 640 of the donors excluded sequences that lacked an unambiguous match to a single V gene segment. In an earlier analysis of several hundred of the donors, a V segment was called functional when productive rearrangements were above 56.7%, and segregating when the standard deviation between donors exceeded 5%. A statistical classification framework was built to diagnose cytomegalovirus status from the catalog of TCR beta chain sequences. A later analysis assigned V and J genes by comparing TCR nucleotide sequences with IMGT/GENE-DB human TR gene sequences. Using the TCRdist pipeline, a later analysis assigned CDR3 sequences along with most-parsimonious VDJ recombination scenarios. A later analysis defined each TCR beta chain by its CDR3 amino acid sequence plus V-gene family, and excluded reads lacking a unique V-gene family. To address suspected cross-contamination and a sequencing artifact, a later analysis removed 592 highly shared, low-generation-probability nucleotide sequences. In a later analysis, a clonal expansion index was calculated for each public chain from normalized within-repertoire ranks of inferred template counts. In a later analysis, generation probabilities were computed using a VDJ recombination model fitted to out-of-frame rearrangements, and the results were checked against IGoR. In a later analysis, hypergeometric tests were used to score TCR-TCR, TCR-HLA and TCR-CMV co-occurrence, with a repertoire-size bias correction applied to TCR pairs. False discovery rates were estimated in a later analysis by permuting HLA or CMV assignments 20 times. In a later analysis, co-occurring TCRs were grouped using DBSCAN, with TCRdist sequence similarity added in when clustering inside HLA-allele-positive subsets. Co-occurrence clustering excluded repertoires with fewer than 30,000 or more than 120,000 public chains, plus five with anomalous nucleotide sharing. Entries here come from immuneACCESS through TCRdb and include only in-frame sequences with V and J called. Some clones fail to appear in such tables; in the studies checked, an unresolved V gene covers under half of the shortfall, and the cause of the remainder is unknown. V, J and clone size are those of that table, while D and trimming were read from the DNA. The sample table holds around 100,000 clones, of which 75% to 85% were seen once. The ten largest clonotypes hold under 4.5% of the sample.

In total, approximately 610 healthy bone marrow donors made up the cohort. At the time of sampling, every cohort member was nominally healthy, though immune exposures that went unrecorded were likely present. The donor tested CMV seropositive and was one of the 289 seropositive cohort members. Every donor gave a peripheral blood sample, and the peripheral blood mononuclear cells from that sample were used for TCR beta sequencing. The Qiagen DNeasy Blood Extraction Kit was used to extract genomic DNA from the blood cell samples. Recombination linked TRBV6-6 to TRBJ2-5, and TRBD1 may be the D gene, going by 6 matching bases. Sequenced: PBMCs. The sequence came from a woman aged 45-60 years in good health and CMV-seropositive. In nucleotide form, the sequence is TGTGCCAGCAGGCCTGGGGGCCACAATACGACCCAGTACTTC. This encodes CASRPGGHNTTQYF.